The 20 T cell receptor beta chains reported below all come from one sample, sequenced in a study of shared clonotypes between healthy human individuals. Measured with immunoSEQ multiplex PCR; TCRdb has only the in-frame clones, and not every one. The table lists around 1 million clones, over 60% of them singletons. The sequencing sample was made of memory CD4+ T cells sorted from blood. Sample subset: CD45RA-negative fraction. The receptors shown here come from a man younger than 35 in good health.

This clone has just one count. V and J are TRBV11-2 and TRBJ2-3, with TRBD2 identical over 8 bases. J lost 2 bases, V lost 1 base, and 5 bases had no gene match. Germline values: CDR1 SGHAT, CDR2 FQNNGV. The length of the CDR3 is 16 residues. The CDR3 DNA reads TGTGCCAGCAGCTTAGGTGTCGGGGGGGCCACAGATACGCAGTATTTT. Translated, it gives CASSLGVGGATDTQYF.

The V gene is TRBV5-3, the J gene TRBJ1-2, with D perhaps TRBD1 (5 bases). TRBV5-3 is an ORF, with its function uncertain. The CDR3 runs to 15 residues. The ends were cut back, 4 bases at V and 5 bases at J, with 18 bases in the middle. The CDR3 region has the DNA TGTGCCAGAAGCCCATCGTACCAGGGCCCATATGGCTACACCTTC. Translated, it gives CARSPSYQGPYGYTF.

The gene calls are TRBV7-2 and TRBJ2-7; D is ambiguous. V lost 2 bases, J lost 0 bases, and 8 bases lay in between. Germline V CDR1 and CDR2: SGHTA, FQGNSA. The CDR3 totals 14 residues. This CDR3 is CASSLYGPSYEQYF. Written as DNA, the CDR3 is TGTGCCAGCAGCTTATATGGCCCCTCCTACGAGCAGTACTTC.

This clone has just a few counts. Other DNA variants within this sample encode the same CDR3. V gene TRBV28 combines with J gene TRBJ1-5; D perhaps matches TRBD1 (6 bases). Per the germline V gene, CDR1 is MDHEN and CDR2 is SYDVKM. Between the trimmed V and J ends, which lost 2 bases and 7 bases, there was a span of 6 bases. The CDR3 consists of 12 residues. The chain's CDR3 is CASSLQGQPQHF. The CDR3 bases are TGTGCCAGCAGTTTACAGGGGCAGCCCCAGCATTTT.

V usage is TRBV9 and J usage is TRBJ1-3; D ambiguous. The germline V and J ends were trimmed by 3 bases and 2 bases, with 3 bases remaining between them. Germline CDR1 is SGDLS and CDR2 is YYNGEE. The CDR3 is 12 amino acids. The CDR3: CASSGAGNTIYF. CDR3 coding DNA: TGTGCCAGCAGCGGGGCTGGAAACACCATATATTTT.

The rearrangement links TRBV6-5 to TRBJ2-2, with D hard to call. The CDR3 is made up of 14 amino acids. Germline V gives CDR1 MNHEY, CDR2 SVGAGI. Trimming took 6 bases from V and 8 from J, leaving 16 bases between them. CDR3 amino acids: CASSRAPEVGELFF. The CDR3, as DNA: TGTGCCAGCAGCCGAGCGCCCGAGGTTGGGGAGCTGTTTTTT.

This rearrangement joins TRBV7-8 to TRBJ2-1; 9 bases agree with TRBD1. Germline V gene sequence: CDR1 SGHVS, CDR2 FQNEAQ. The CDR3 runs to 14 residues. The trim removed 5 bases at V and 10 bases at J, leaving 9 bases unmatched. The CDR3 loop reads CASSPRDRVGEQFF. The DNA of the CDR3 is TGTGCCAGCAGCCCCCGGGACAGGGTAGGCGAGCAGTTCTTC.

This rearrangement joins TRBV4-3 to TRBJ2-7, with D possibly being TRBD2 (6 bases). Germline CDR1 LGHNA, CDR2 YSLEER. There are 20 residues in the CDR3. V was shortened by 0 bases and J by 1 base, with 25 bases between the two germline ends. CDR3 coding DNA: TGCGCCAGCAGCCAAGACAGTCTAACCTCCGCCGTGGAGGGTTCCTACGAGCAGTACTTC. Translated: CASSQDSLTSAVEGSYEQYF.

The rearrangement uses TRBV11-2 and TRBJ2-3; 9 bases are shared with TRBD2. The CDR3 covers 16 residues. Germline V gene data show CDR1 as SGHAT and CDR2 as FQNNGV. Trimming removed 2 bases from V and 4 bases from J; junction bases left unmatched: 7. CDR3 loop: CASSLMAGGLSDTQYF. CDR3 coding DNA: TGTGCCAGCAGCTTAATGGCGGGGGGGCTCTCAGATACGCAGTATTTT.

The chain employs TRBV5-1 and TRBJ1-6; 7 bases match TRBD1. Per the germline V gene, CDR1 is SGHRS and CDR2 is YFSETQ. This CDR3 contains 17 residues. With 0 bases clipped from V and 7 bases from J, the junction kept 10 bases outside the gene matches. The CDR3 is CASSLEATGQPNSPLHF. CDR3 nucleotides: TGCGCCAGCAGCTTGGAAGCTACGGGACAGCCAAATTCACCCCTCCACTTT.

The chain carries TRBV18 and TRBJ1-6; D gene ambiguous. Germline V gene lookup returns CDR1 KGHSH and CDR2 LQKENI. With 2 bases removed from V and 0 bases from J, the gap between germline ends came to 8 bases. This CDR3 has 16 amino acids. CDR3: CASSPLQTSYNSPLHF. The CDR3 bases are TGTGCCAGCTCACCATTACAGACCTCCTATAATTCACCCCTCCACTTT.

For this clone: An end of the junction does not agree with germline; a read error may underlie this. J is TRBJ2-5 and V is TRBV19, with 10 bases fitting TRBD2. The germline CDR1 and CDR2 sequences are LNHDA and SQIVND (reference sequence). The CDR3 has 14 residues. The CDR3 nucleotides are TGTGCCAGTAGTCTAGATAGCGGGAGGCCCGTTGAGTACTTC. It yields the protein CASSLDSGRPVEYF.

This clone was counted once. The chain has TRBV10-3 and TRBJ2-7, with 14 bases aligning to TRBD2. The CDR3 is 16 residues long. After removal of 10 bases from V and 0 bases from J, the junction contained 8 bases not matched to a gene. Germline values: CDR1 ENHRY, CDR2 SYGVKD. CDR3 protein: CATRLAGGGSSYEQYF. The CDR3 coding sequence is TGTGCCACCAGACTAGCGGGAGGGGGCAGCTCCTACGAGCAGTACTTC.

This chain links TRBV7-8 with TRBJ2-7; no clear D gene. The CDR3 contains 15 residues. Trimming left V 5 bases short and J 3 bases short, with 17 bases between. The V gene's germline CDR1 is SGHVS and CDR2 FQNEAQ. CDR3 in amino acids: CASSLGPFVGYEQYF. The CDR3 DNA reads as TGTGCCAGCAGCCTAGGACCCTTCGTCGGCTACGAGCAGTACTTC.

The rearrangement joins TRBV5-4 to TRBJ2-4; 12 positions match TRBD2. Germline V lookup: CDR1 SGHNT, CDR2 YYREEE (reference sequence). With V trimmed by 4 bases and J by 6 bases, 14 bases remained unmatched. This CDR3 spans 18 amino acids. CDR3 in amino acids: CASSQDGLAGTPRNIQYF. The CDR3 region has the DNA TGTGCCAGCAGCCAAGACGGACTAGCGGGGACCCCCCGAAACATTCAGTACTTC.

This rearrangement joins TRBV15 to TRBJ2-5, with 7 bases aligning to TRBD2. There are 14 residues in the CDR3. The germline V gene encodes CDR1 LNHNV and CDR2 YYDKDF (reference sequence). Germline trimming cut 3 bases from V and 2 bases from J; bases unmatched to any gene: 3. The CDR3 DNA sequence: TGTGCCACCAGCAGGGGAGGGACTCAAGAGACCCAGTACTTC. Its protein is CATSRGGTQETQYF.

The genes are TRBV15 and TRBJ2-3; D might be TRBD1 (5 bases). This CDR3 comprises 13 residues. Deletions cut 0 bases from V and 5 bases from J, with 6 bases between. The germline V gene has CDR1 LNHNV and CDR2 YYDKDF (reference sequence). The CDR3 DNA reads as TGTGCCACCAGCAGAGAGCAGGGAGATACGCAGTATTTT. This translates into CATSREQGDTQYF.

This clone was recorded only once. V is TRBV5-1 and J is TRBJ2-1; the D gene could be TRBD1 or TRBD2 (6 bases each). The CDR3 totals 14 residues. V was shortened by 7 bases and J by 4 bases, with 15 bases between the two germline ends. In germline, CDR1 is SGHRS, CDR2 YFSETQ. The CDR3 nucleotides are TGCGCCAGCTATAGACAGGAGGGTTACAATGAGCAGTTCTTC. Its translation: CASYRQEGYNEQFF. The variable domain in full, completed from reference TRBV5-1 and TRBJ2-1, reads KAGVTQTPRYLIKTRGQQVTLSCSPISGHRSVSWYQQTPGQGLQFLFEYFSETQRNKGNFPGRFSGRQFSNSRSEMNVSTLELGDSALYLCASYRQEGYNEQFFGPGTRLTVL.

Concerning this clone: At the DNA level, this CDR3 is encoded by other sequences in the same sample as well. The chain employs TRBV7-2 and TRBJ2-1, with D possibly matching TRBD2 (7 bases). The germline V and J ends were trimmed by 0 bases and 3 bases, with 9 bases remaining between them. The CDR3 is made up of 15 amino acids. Germline CDR1 is SGHTA and CDR2 is FQGNSA. The CDR3 protein is CASSLAGGLYNEQFF. DNA of the CDR3: TGTGCCAGCAGCTTAGCGGGGGGGCTCTACAATGAGCAGTTCTTC.

The chain combines TRBV5-8 with TRBJ2-6, with D possibly matching TRBD2 (5 bases). The germline CDR1 and CDR2 sequences are SGHTS and YDEGEE. This CDR3 region has 16 residues. Trimming shortened V by 7 bases and J by 3 bases, and 17 bases separated the two germline ends. CDR3 sequence (DNA): TGTGCCAGCCCCCTAGCCTTAGTCGGTGGGGCCAACGTCCTGACTTTC. Its translation: CASPLALVGGANVLTF.